The clone carrying this TCR beta chain was counted between two and nine times. The data derive from a study of blood T cell repertoires in COVID-19. Study background: Samples came from the United States, Italy and Spain, spanning acute and convalescent COVID-19. T cells, B-cell-depleted T cells, or PBMCs provided the cDNA or gDNA that served as material.

In the authors' workflow: Estimated nucleated cell counts came from reference gene primer amplification. The assay was immunoSEQ multiplex PCR, and TCRdb's table has in-frame clones only and misses some. Clonal size and the V and J genes are those of that table, whereas D and trimming came from the DNA. The table lists about 300,000 clones, 80% to 90% of them singletons. The V gene end was trimmed by 10 bases and the J gene end by 7 bases; junction bases not matched to a gene: 10. Per the germline V gene, CDR1 is MDHEN and CDR2 is SYDVKM. CDR3 length: 13 amino acids. The V gene is TRBV28, the J gene TRBJ1-5; 7 bases line up with TRBD1. The source material was peripheral blood. The TCR comes from a woman aged 45-65 years with acute or convalescent COVID-19. Here the CDR3 reads CATTTGARQPQHF. CDR3 coding DNA: TGTGCCACTACAACAGGGGCGAGGCAGCCCCAGCATTTT. The full variable domain, rest sourced from reference TRBV28 and TRBJ1-5, is DVKVTQSSRYLVKRTGEKVFLECVQDMDHENMFWYRQDPGLGLRLIYFSYDVKMKEKGDIPEGYSVSREKKERFSLILESASTNQTSMYLCATTTGARQPQHFGDGTRLSIL.